The clone carrying this TCR beta chain was counted only a few times. The sample originates from a study of T cells in Graves' hyperthyroidism and ophthalmopathy. RNA transcripts provided the source from which TCR beta CDR3 regions were amplified. An initial round of RT-PCR targeting the TCR CDR3 relied on the HTBI primer set. Each CDR3 protein gets one entry after TCRdb re-called the multiplex PCR reads with MiXCR. The sample includes approximately 400,000 distinct CDR3 sequences, around 14% of them seen just once. No progression to ophthalmopathy during 18 months of follow-up defined stable disease. Not enrolled were patients with uncontrolled infection, other autoimmune disease, pregnancy or lactation. Trimming removed 3 bases from V and 6 bases from J, with 23 bases in between. CDR1 and CDR2 (germline): MNHEY, SVGEGT. The length of the CDR3 is 17 residues.

J is TRBJ1-1 and V is TRBV6-2 or TRBV6-3; TRBD1 might be the D (5 bases). The clonotype was recovered from a woman younger than 30 with Graves' hyperthyroidism. The sequenced sample was blood. CDR3 coding DNA: TGTGCCAGCAGTTATAGAGGGGATGAGCCAGATAATGCTGAAGCTTTCTTT. Encoded protein: CASSYRGDEPDNAEAFF.